These 11 T cell receptor beta chains were sequenced from one sample in a study of T cell repertoires in cytomegalovirus infection. Their antigens remain unidentified. TCRdb re-analysed the reads in MiXCR, keeping a single row per CDR3 protein. The table lists approximately 730,000 distinct CDR3 sequences, 25% to 30% of them singletons, with 10% to 15% in the top ten. Here the sequenced sample was cultured CD8+ T cells from PBMCs, taken from culture after CMV antigen stimulation. The receptors here all came from a human donor in good health (CMV status not recorded). Some clones in this sample may be carry-over from other donors' samples.

This clonotype came up a few times. V and J are TRBV7-6 and TRBJ1-1; a possible D gene is TRBD1 (5 bases). CDR3 length: 15 amino acids. V was cut by 8 bases and J by 11 bases, with 27 bases left in between. In germline, CDR1 is SGHVS, CDR2 FNYEAQ. The CDR3 DNA reads as TGTGCCAGCGGACGGATGGACTGGGGGGGTATTGGGGCTTTCTTT. The encoded protein is CASGRMDWGGIGAFF.

This clonotype has just a few counts. V gene TRBV28 combines with J gene TRBJ2-2; D tentatively reads TRBD1 or TRBD2 (5 bases each). The germline V gene has CDR1 MDHEN and CDR2 SYDVKM. The V gene lost 5 bases and the J gene lost 3 bases, with 16 bases spanning the gap. This CDR3 spans 16 amino acids. Here the CDR3 reads CASSPRPGRYTGELFF. Written as DNA, the CDR3 is TGTGCCAGCAGTCCCCGCCCGGGGCGGTACACCGGGGAGCTGTTTTTT.

The chain joins TRBV29-1 to TRBJ2-1; 16 bases map to TRBD2. V lost 3 bases, J lost 3 bases, and 5 bases stayed unmatched. The CDR3 is 17 amino acids. Germline V gives CDR1 SQVTM, CDR2 ANQGSEA. For the CDR3, the DNA is TGCAGCGTTGAGGGACTAGCGGGGGGGAAGAACTACAATGAGCAGTTCTTC. Translated: CSVEGLAGGKNYNEQFF.

The chain has TRBV4-1 and TRBJ1-1; TRBD1 matches at 9 bases. The ends lost 2 bases at V and 3 bases at J; junction bases unmatched: 4. This CDR3 region has 15 residues. Germline V gene lookup returns CDR1 MGHRA and CDR2 YSYEKL. In DNA form, the CDR3 reads TGCGCCAGCAGCCAAACACAGGGGGCTGACACTGAAGCTTTCTTT. Translated: CASSQTQGADTEAFF.

This chain uses TRBV10-1 with TRBJ1-1; D may be TRBD1 (5 bases). Germline values: CDR1 WNHNN, CDR2 SYGVQD (reference sequence). The length of the CDR3 is 14 residues. V lost 4 bases, J lost 1 base, and 10 bases lay in between. CDR3 residues: CASSASRANTEAFF. The CDR3 coding sequence is TGCGCCAGCAGTGCCAGCAGGGCGAACACTGAAGCTTTCTTT.

Only a few counts were recorded for this clonotype. The chain combines TRBV12-3 or TRBV12-4 with TRBJ2-1; D gene unclear. The CDR3 runs 15 residues. Trimming took off 3 bases at V and 7 bases at J, with 16 bases between the two ends. The CDR3 spells CASSFPGRMGNEQFF. The CDR3 region has the DNA TGTGCCAGCAGTTTCCCGGGCAGGATGGGAAATGAGCAGTTCTTC.

The chain couples TRBV27 to TRBJ1-4, with D uncertain. This CDR3 is built from 14 residues. V lost 3 bases, J lost 2 bases, and 7 bases lay in between. Germline V CDR1 and CDR2: MNHEY, SMNVEV (reference sequence). In nucleotides, the CDR3 is TGTGCCAGCAGTTTGAAACAGACTAATGAAAAACTGTTTTTT. This codes for CASSLKQTNEKLFF. Using reference TRBV27 and TRBJ1-4 for the parts outside the CDR3, the full variable domain is EAQVTQNPRYLITVTGKKLTVTCSQNMNHEYMSWYRQDPGLGLRQIYYSMNVEVTDKGDVPEGYKVSRKEKRNFPLILESPSPNQTSLYFCASSLKQTNEKLFFGSGTQLSVL.

The genes are TRBV6-1 and TRBJ2-7, with D perhaps matching TRBD1 (6 bases). The V gene lost 2 bases and the J gene lost 3 bases, with 8 bases spanning the gap. Per germline, CDR1 MNHNS and CDR2 SASEGT. This CDR3 is 13 amino acids long. The CDR3 sequence: CASSENRDYEQYF. The DNA of the CDR3 is TGTGCCAGCAGTGAAAACAGGGACTACGAGCAGTACTTC.

The chain joins TRBV7-6 to TRBJ1-1; a weak D match, TRBD1 (6 bases). The germline CDR1 and CDR2 sequences are SGHVS and FNYEAQ. Trimming removed 1 base from V and 3 bases from J, with 12 bases in between. The CDR3 runs to 15 residues. CDR3 nucleotide sequence: TGTGCCAGCAGCTTAGTCCTCCCAGGGGACACTGAAGCTTTCTTT. As protein: CASSLVLPGDTEAFF.

Of note for this clonotype: This sequence may be a read error, since a much larger clone differs from it by one base. The chain has TRBV7-9 and TRBJ1-1, with a tentative D call TRBD1 (6 bases). Germline values: CDR1 SEHNR, CDR2 FQNEAQ (reference sequence). The CDR3 length is 15 residues. The DNA for the CDR3 is TGTACCAGCGGCCAAGGTTGGACAGTGAACACTGAAGCTTTCTTT. Translating it yields CTSGQGWTVNTEAFF.

This clonotype was recorded at least ten times. The chain carries TRBV7-6 and TRBJ1-4; no clear D. Trimming took off 5 bases at V and 7 bases at J, with 20 bases between the two ends. Germline V gene data show CDR1 as SGHVS and CDR2 as FNYEAQ. This CDR3 contains 16 residues. In DNA form, the CDR3 reads TGTGCCAGCAGCCCCCGGGTTGGAGGCGGGTCTGAAAAACTGTTTTTT. It translates to CASSPRVGGGSEKLFF.